This entry lists 15 T cell receptor beta chains sequenced from one sample in a study of CD8 T cells in Susac syndrome. Reverse transcription of about 0.45 to 1 ug RNA was performed with random hexamers. TCRdb used MiXCR to reprocess the immunoSEQ multiplex PCR reads, holding one entry per CDR3 protein. The sample yields more than 200,000 distinct CDR3 sequences, just over 90% seen once. Sequencing was carried out using CD4+ T cells from PBMCs. These receptors came from a human donor with multiple sclerosis.

The V gene is TRBV20-1, the J gene TRBJ2-7; 8 bases align to TRBD2. The ends lost 6 bases at V and 0 bases at J; junction bases unmatched: 7. Germline assignment: CDR1 DFQATT and CDR2 SNEGSKA (reference sequence). The length of the CDR3 is 14 residues. For the CDR3, the DNA is TGCAGTGCAACGCATGGACTAGCCTCCTACGAGCAGTACGTC. Protein: CSATHGLASYEQYV.

The table lists this clonotype with a count of one. This chain connects TRBV20-1 to TRBJ2-5, with TRBD1 as a possible D gene (6 bases). Germline CDR1 and CDR2: DFQATT and SNEGSKA (reference sequence). With 4 bases removed from V and 5 bases from J, the gap between germline ends came to 11 bases. The CDR3 has 12 residues. The DNA of the CDR3 is TGCAGTGCTAACAGGGTGGAGGAGACCCAGTACTTC. It specifies CSANRVEETQYF.

The rearrangement uses TRBV20-1 and TRBJ1-1; D uncertain. V lost 0 bases to trimming and J lost 0 bases, with 8 bases between them. The germline CDR1 and CDR2 sequences are DFQATT and SNEGSKA (reference sequence). The CDR3 consists of 14 residues. CDR3 residues: CSARDRRVNTEAFF. DNA of the CDR3: TGCAGTGCTAGAGATAGGCGGGTGAACACTGAAGCTTTCTTT.

V and J are TRBV20-1 and TRBJ2-3; D possibly uses TRBD1 or TRBD2 (5 bases each). The CDR3 has 14 residues. Germline V gene lookup returns CDR1 DFQATT and CDR2 SNEGSKA (reference sequence). The germline V and J ends were trimmed by 4 bases and 1 base, with 12 bases remaining between them. CDR3 DNA sequence: TGCAGTGCTATGGGGACGATGGGCACAGATACGCAGTATTTT. Translated, it gives CSAMGTMGTDTQYF.

The chain employs TRBV23-1 and TRBJ1-1; D is undetermined. TRBV23-1 is an ORF for which the function is uncertain. Trimming cost V 5 bases and J 3 bases, with 4 bases left between them. The CDR3 covers 11 residues. The DNA for the CDR3 is TGCGCCAGCAGTATCCACACTGAAGCTTTCTTT. Its protein product is CASSIHTEAFF.

J is TRBJ2-2 and V is TRBV5-1, with D perhaps TRBD2 (6 bases). This CDR3 has 14 amino acids. Germline V gives CDR1 SGHRS, CDR2 YFSETQ. Trimming took 4 bases from V and 7 from J, leaving 14 bases between them. The CDR3 coding sequence is TGCGCCAGCAGCCCAGGAGGGGCGAGCGGGGAGCTGTTTTTT. It is translated as CASSPGGASGELFF.

CDR3 DNA: TGTGCCAGCAGTTCCGGGAAAAACAATCAGCCCCAGCATTTT. This sequence encodes CASSSGKNNQPQHF. The chain joins TRBV2 to TRBJ1-5; D remains unclear. This CDR3 contains 14 residues. Trimming took 5 bases from V and 3 from J, leaving 11 bases between them. Germline CDR1 SNHLY, CDR2 FYNNEI.

The chain combines TRBV29-1 with TRBJ1-5; D gene unclear. V lost 4 bases and J 5 bases, leaving 9 bases between the germline ends. The CDR3 runs to 12 residues. Germline lookup yields CDR1 SQVTM and CDR2 ANQGSEA. CDR3 in amino acids: CSVGQYDQPQHF. CDR3 nucleotides: TGCAGCGTTGGGCAGTATGATCAGCCCCAGCATTTT.

The chain carries TRBV15 and TRBJ2-2; 9 bases fit TRBD2. V shed 2 bases and J 4 bases; nucleotides not matched to a gene: 8. This CDR3 is built from 17 residues. Germline assignment: CDR1 LNHNV and CDR2 YYDKDF (reference sequence). The CDR3 coding sequence is TGTGCCACCAGCAGACCTGTGATAGCGGGAGCCACCGGGGAGCTGTTTTTT. Residues: CATSRPVIAGATGELFF.

The chain joins TRBV3-1 to TRBJ2-5, with 8 nucleotides matching TRBD2. Per germline, CDR1 LGHDT and CDR2 YNNKEL (reference sequence). This CDR3 has 15 amino acids. Losses at the gene ends were 3 bases for V and 1 base for J; bases not matched to a gene: 4. CDR3 DNA sequence: TGTGCCAGCAGCCATCCCGGGACTAGCCAAGAGACCCAGTACTTC. It yields the protein CASSHPGTSQETQYF.

This rearrangement joins TRBV5-5 to TRBJ2-1, with D possibly TRBD1 on 6 matching bases. Per germline, CDR1 SGHKS and CDR2 YYEKEE (reference sequence). This CDR3 contains 14 residues. Trimming removed 4 bases from V and 4 bases from J, with 12 bases in between. The CDR3 sequence is CASSAPTGYNEQFF. The CDR3 coding sequence is TGTGCCAGCAGCGCCCCGACAGGTTACAATGAGCAGTTCTTC.

This chain uses TRBV27 with TRBJ1-2, with 12 bases matching TRBD1. Germline lookup yields CDR1 MNHEY and CDR2 SMNVEV (reference sequence). The CDR3 contains 16 residues. Trimming at V came to 6 bases and at J to 4 bases, leaving 9 bases not matched to a gene. The CDR3 loop reads CASSTRDRGPLYGYTF. The CDR3 DNA sequence: TGTGCCAGCAGCACCCGGGACAGGGGGCCACTCTATGGCTACACCTTC.

The chain has TRBV13 and TRBJ2-7; D unclear. Germline CDR1 is PRHDT and CDR2 is FYEKMQ (reference sequence). The CDR3 loop spans 16 amino acids. V lost 2 bases and J 3 bases, leaving 17 bases between the germline ends. The CDR3 DNA follows: TGTGCCAGCAGCTTAAAGGCCTCAATGGGCCACTACGAGCAGTACTTC. The encoded protein is CASSLKASMGHYEQYF.

This clonotype was recorded once. This chain joins TRBV7-3 and TRBJ2-5, with a weak D call TRBD1 (6 bases). V lost 5 bases, J lost 3 bases, and 10 bases lay in between. The CDR3 is 13 amino acids. Germline-derived CDR1 and CDR2 are SGHTA and FQGTGA. As DNA, the CDR3 is TGTGCCAGCAGCCCAGGGGCGAAAGAGACCCAGTACTTC. This translates into CASSPGAKETQYF.

The J gene is TRBJ2-1, the V gene TRBV30; 7 bases agree with TRBD2. Germline V gene sequence: CDR1 GTSNPN, CDR2 SVGIG (reference sequence). The V and J ends lost 0 bases and 14 bases, in that order; junction bases with no gene match: 13. This CDR3 contains 14 residues. CDR3 DNA: TGTGCCTGGAGTGTAAGAGCGGGATCAGCCCTTGAGTTCTTC. Protein sequence: CAWSVRAGSALEFF.